This T cell receptor beta chain was obtained from a study of blood T cells in healthy people across ages. General study results and limits: TCR beta diversity per million T cells fell roughly linearly with age. Researchers said unsorted PBMCs prevented a conclusive naive versus antigen-experienced comparison.

Then a second PCR, running about 6 to 11 cycles, was carried out with a sample-barcoded 5' primer and a J-beta primer mix. A template-switch adaptor containing 12 random nucleotides labeled each cDNA molecule. Each CDR3 protein gets one entry after TCRdb re-called the 5' RACE reads with MiXCR. The table lists about 560,000 distinct CDR3 sequences, about a quarter of them singletons. This clonotype was picked up a small number of times. Its antigen remains unidentified. Researchers collected about 9.6 milliliters of peripheral blood from every single donor. The CDR3 totals 15 residues. CDR1 MNHEY and CDR2 SMNVEV come from the germline V gene (reference sequence). These data are also associated with another study on T cells of mothers and their children.

The chain is built from TRBV27 and TRBJ2-5, with D perhaps TRBD1 (5 bases). The J call is in doubt because the DNA end fits TRBJ2-1 better. This sequence originates from a boy aged 2 to 9 in good health. The specimen was blood. The CDR3 loop reads CASSLFQGLRNEQFF. The DNA for the CDR3 is TGTGCCAGCAGTTTATTCCAGGGCCTACGCAATGAGCAGTTCTTC.